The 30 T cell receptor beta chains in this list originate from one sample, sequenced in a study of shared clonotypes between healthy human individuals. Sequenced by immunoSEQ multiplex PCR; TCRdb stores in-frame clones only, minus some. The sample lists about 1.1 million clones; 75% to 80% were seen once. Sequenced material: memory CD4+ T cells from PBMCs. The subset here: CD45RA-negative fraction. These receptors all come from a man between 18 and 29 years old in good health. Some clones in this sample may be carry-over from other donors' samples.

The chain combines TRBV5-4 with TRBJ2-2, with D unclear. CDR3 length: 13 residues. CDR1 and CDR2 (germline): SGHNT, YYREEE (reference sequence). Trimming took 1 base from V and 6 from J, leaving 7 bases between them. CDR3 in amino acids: CASSLSLPGELFF. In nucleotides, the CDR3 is TGTGCCAGCAGCTTGTCCCTGCCCGGGGAGCTGTTTTTT.

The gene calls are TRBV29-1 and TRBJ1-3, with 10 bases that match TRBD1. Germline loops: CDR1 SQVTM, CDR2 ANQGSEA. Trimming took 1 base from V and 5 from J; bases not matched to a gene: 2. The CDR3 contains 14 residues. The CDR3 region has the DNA TGCAGCGTTGAAGGGGACAGGGGACGAAACACCATATATTTT. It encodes CSVEGDRGRNTIYF.

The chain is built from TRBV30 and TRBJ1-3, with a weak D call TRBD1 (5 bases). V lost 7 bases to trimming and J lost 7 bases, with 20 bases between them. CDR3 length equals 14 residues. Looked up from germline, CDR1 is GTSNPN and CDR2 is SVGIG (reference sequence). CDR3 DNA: TGTGCCTCCAAGCCGGGACTAGCCCGGAACACCATATATTTT. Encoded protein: CASKPGLARNTIYF.

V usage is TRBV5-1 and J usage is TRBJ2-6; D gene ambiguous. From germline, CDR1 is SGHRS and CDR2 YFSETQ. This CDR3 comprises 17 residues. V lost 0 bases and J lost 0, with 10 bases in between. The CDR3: CASSLGWFSSGANVLTF. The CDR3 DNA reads TGCGCCAGCAGCTTGGGGTGGTTTAGCTCTGGGGCCAACGTCCTGACTTTC.

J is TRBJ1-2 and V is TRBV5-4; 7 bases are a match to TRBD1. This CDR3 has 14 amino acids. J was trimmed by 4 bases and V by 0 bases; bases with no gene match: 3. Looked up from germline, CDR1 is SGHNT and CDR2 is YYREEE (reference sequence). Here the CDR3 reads CASSLGTGSYGYTF. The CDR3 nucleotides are TGTGCCAGCAGCTTGGGGACAGGAAGCTATGGCTACACCTTC.

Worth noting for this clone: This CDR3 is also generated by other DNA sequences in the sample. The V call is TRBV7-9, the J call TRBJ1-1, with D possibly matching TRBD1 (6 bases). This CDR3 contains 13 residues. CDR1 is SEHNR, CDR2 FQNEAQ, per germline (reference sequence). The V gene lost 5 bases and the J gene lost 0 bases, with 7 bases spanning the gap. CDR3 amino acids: CASSRTVNTEAFF. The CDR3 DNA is TGTGCCAGCAGCAGGACAGTGAACACTGAAGCTTTCTTT.

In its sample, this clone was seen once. CDR3 amino acids: CATSRGLAGIDEQFF. The CDR3 nucleotides read TGTGCCACCAGCAGAGGACTAGCGGGAATCGATGAGCAGTTCTTC. The rearrangement uses TRBV15 and TRBJ2-1, with 11 bases lining up with TRBD2. Germline loops: CDR1 LNHNV, CDR2 YYDKDF (reference sequence). The CDR3 extends over 15 amino acids. Germline trimming cut 1 base from V and 8 bases from J; bases unmatched to any gene: 4.

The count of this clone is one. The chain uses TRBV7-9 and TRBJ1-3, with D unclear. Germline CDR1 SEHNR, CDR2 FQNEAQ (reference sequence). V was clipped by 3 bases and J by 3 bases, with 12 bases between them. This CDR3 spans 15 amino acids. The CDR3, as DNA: TGTGCCAGCAGCTTGAGGGCGGTGATTGGAAACACCATATATTTT. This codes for CASSLRAVIGNTIYF. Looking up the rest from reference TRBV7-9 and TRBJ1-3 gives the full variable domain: DTGVSQNPRHKITKRGQNVTFRCDPISEHNRLYWYRQTLGQGPEFLTYFQNEAQLEKSRLLSDRFSAERPKGSFSTLEIQRTEQGDSAMYLCASSLRAVIGNTIYFGEGSWLTVV.

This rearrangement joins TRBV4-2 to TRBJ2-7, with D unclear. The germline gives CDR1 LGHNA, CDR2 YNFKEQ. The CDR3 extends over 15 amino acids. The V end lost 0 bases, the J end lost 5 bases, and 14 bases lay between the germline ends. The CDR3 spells CASSQELRITHEQYF. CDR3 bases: TGTGCCAGCAGCCAAGAGCTCAGGATAACGCACGAGCAGTACTTC.

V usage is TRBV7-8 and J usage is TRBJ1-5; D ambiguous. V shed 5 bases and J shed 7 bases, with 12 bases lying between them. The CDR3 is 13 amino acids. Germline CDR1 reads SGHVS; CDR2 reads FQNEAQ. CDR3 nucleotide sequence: TGTGCCAGCAGCCTCCGGGTTTGGCAGCCCCAGCATTTT. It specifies CASSLRVWQPQHF.

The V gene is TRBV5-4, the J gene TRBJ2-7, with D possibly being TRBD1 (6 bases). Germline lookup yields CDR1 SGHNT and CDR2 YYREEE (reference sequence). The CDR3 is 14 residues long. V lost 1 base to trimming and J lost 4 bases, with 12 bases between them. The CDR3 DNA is TGTGCCAGCAGCTTGACCAGGGGATCGTACGAGCAGTACTTC. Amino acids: CASSLTRGSYEQYF.

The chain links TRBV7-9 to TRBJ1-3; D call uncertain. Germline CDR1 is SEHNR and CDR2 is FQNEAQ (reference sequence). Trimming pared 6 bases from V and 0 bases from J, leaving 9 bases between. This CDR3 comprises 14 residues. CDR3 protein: CASRDSLSGNTIYF. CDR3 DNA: TGTGCCAGCAGGGACTCACTCTCTGGAAACACCATATATTTT.

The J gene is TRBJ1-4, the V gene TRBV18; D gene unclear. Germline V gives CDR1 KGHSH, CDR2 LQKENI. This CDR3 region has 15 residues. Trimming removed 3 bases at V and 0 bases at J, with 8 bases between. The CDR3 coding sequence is TGTGCCAGCTCACCGACGCCCCCAACTAATGAAAAACTGTTTTTT. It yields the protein CASSPTPPTNEKLFF.

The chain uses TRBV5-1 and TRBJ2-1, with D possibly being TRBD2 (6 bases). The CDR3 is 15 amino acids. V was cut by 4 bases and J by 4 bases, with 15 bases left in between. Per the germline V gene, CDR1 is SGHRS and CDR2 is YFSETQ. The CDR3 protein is CASSPGGKSYNEQFF. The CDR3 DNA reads TGCGCCAGCAGCCCTGGCGGGAAATCTTACAATGAGCAGTTCTTC.

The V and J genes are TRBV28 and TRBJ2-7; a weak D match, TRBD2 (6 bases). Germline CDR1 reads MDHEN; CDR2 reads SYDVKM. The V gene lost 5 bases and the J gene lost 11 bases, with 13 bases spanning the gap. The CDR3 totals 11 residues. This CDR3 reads CASSDDWEEYF. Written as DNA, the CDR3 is TGTGCCAGCAGTGACGACTGGGAGGAGTACTTC.

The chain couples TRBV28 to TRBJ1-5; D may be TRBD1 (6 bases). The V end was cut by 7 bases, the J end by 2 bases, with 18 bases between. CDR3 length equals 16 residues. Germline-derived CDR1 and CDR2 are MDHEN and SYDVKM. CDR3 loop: CASTQPWGQGNQPQHF. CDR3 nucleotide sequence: TGTGCCAGCACTCAACCCTGGGGGCAGGGCAATCAGCCCCAGCATTTT.

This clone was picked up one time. The DNA for the CDR3 is TGTGCCTGGAGTTCCCAGGGAGGGAGTGAAAAACTGTTTTTT. Protein: CAWSSQGGSEKLFF. This rearrangement joins TRBV30 to TRBJ1-4, with a tentative D call TRBD1 (5 bases). The V gene's germline CDR1 is GTSNPN and CDR2 SVGIG (reference sequence). The CDR3 is made up of 14 amino acids. V was trimmed by 2 bases and J by 7 bases, leaving 14 bases between them.

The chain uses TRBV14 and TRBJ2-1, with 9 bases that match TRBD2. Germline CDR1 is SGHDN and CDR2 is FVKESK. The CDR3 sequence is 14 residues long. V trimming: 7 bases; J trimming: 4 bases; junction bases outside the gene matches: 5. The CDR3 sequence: CASTTSGLYNEQFF. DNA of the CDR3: TGTGCCAGCACCACTAGCGGGTTATACAATGAGCAGTTCTTC.

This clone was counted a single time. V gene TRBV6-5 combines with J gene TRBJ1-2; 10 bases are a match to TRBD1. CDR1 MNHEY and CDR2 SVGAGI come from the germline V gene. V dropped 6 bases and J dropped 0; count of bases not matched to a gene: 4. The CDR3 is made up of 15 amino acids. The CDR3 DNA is TGTGCCAGCAGGGGACAGGGGATATCTAACTATGGCTACACCTTC. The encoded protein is CASRGQGISNYGYTF.

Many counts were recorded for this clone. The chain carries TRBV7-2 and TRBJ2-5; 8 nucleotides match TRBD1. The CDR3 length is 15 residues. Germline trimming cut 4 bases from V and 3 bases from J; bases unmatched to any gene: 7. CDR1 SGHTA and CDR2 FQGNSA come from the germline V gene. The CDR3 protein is CASSSRPGGEETQYF. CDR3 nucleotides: TGTGCCAGCAGCTCCCGACCAGGGGGCGAAGAGACCCAGTACTTC. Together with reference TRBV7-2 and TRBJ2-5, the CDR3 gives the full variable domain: GAGVSQSPSNKVTEKGKDVELRCDPISGHTALYWYRQSLGQGLEFLIYFQGNSAPDKSGLPSDRFSAERTGGSVSTLTIQRTQQEDSAVYLCASSSRPGGEETQYFGPGTRLLVL.

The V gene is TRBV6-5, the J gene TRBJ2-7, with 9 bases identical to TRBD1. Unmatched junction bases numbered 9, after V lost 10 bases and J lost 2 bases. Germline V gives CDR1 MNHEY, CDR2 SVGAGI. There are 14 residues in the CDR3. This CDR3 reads CAIRGTGIPYEQYF. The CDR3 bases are TGTGCCATCCGCGGGACAGGGATCCCCTACGAGCAGTACTTC.

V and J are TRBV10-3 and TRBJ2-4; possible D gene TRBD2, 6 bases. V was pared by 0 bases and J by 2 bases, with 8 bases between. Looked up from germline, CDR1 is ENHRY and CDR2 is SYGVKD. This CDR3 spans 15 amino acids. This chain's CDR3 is CAISESRDSKNIQYF. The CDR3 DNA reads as TGTGCCATCAGTGAGTCCAGGGACTCCAAAAACATTCAGTACTTC.

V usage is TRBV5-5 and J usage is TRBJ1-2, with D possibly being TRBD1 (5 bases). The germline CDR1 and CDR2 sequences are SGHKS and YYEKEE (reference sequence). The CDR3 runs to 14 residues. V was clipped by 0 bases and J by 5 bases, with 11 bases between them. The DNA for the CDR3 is TGTGCCAGCAGCTTGGCCGGGACCCTGTATGGCTACACCTTC. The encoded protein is CASSLAGTLYGYTF.

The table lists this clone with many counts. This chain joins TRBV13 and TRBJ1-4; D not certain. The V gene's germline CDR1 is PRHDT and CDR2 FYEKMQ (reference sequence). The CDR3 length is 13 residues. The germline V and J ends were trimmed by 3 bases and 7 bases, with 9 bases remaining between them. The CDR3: CASSFLDREKLFF. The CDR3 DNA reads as TGTGCCAGCAGCTTCCTAGACCGTGAAAAACTGTTTTTT.

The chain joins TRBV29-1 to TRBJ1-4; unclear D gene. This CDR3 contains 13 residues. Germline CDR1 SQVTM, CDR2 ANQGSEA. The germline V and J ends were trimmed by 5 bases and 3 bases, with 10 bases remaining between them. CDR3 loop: CSVRRVPNEKLFF. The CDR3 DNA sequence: TGCAGCGTTCGTAGGGTTCCTAATGAAAAACTGTTTTTT. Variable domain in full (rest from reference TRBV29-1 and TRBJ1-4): SAVISQKPSRDICQRGTSLTIQCQVDSQVTMMFWYRQQPGQSLTLIATANQGSEATYESGFVIDKFPISRPNLTFSTLTVSNMSPEDSSIYLCSVRRVPNEKLFFGSGTQLSVL.

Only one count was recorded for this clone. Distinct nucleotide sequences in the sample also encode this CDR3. The CDR3 protein is CASSLAGGRLGTDTQYF. The CDR3, as DNA: TGTGCCAGCAGCTTAGCTGGAGGGAGGCTCGGCACAGATACGCAGTATTTT. This chain uses TRBV7-6 with TRBJ2-3; a weak D match, TRBD2 (6 bases). The CDR3 is 17 residues long. Per the germline V gene, CDR1 is SGHVS and CDR2 is FNYEAQ. V lost 0 bases and J 1 base, leaving 14 bases between the germline ends.

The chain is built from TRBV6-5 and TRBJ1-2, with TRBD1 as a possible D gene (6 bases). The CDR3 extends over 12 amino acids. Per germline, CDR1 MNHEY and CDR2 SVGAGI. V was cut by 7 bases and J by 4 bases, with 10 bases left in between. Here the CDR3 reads CASKDSLYGYTF. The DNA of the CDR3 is TGTGCCAGCAAGGACAGTCTCTATGGCTACACCTTC.

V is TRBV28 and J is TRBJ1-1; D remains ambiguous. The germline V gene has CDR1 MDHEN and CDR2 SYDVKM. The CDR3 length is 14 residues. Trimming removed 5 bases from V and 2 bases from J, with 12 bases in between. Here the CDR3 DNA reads TGTGCCAGCAGTGCTGCCAGTCACAACACTGAAGCTTTCTTT. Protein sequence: CASSAASHNTEAFF.

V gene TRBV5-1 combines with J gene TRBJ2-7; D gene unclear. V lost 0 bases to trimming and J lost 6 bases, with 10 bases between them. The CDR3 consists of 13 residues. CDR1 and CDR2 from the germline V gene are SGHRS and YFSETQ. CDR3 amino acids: CASSLDLLTEQYF. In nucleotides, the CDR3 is TGCGCCAGCAGCTTGGATCTCCTTACCGAGCAGTACTTC.

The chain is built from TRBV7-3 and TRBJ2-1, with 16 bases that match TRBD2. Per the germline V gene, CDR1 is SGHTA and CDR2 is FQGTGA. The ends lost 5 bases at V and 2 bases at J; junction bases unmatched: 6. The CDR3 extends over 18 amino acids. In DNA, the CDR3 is TGTGCCAGCAGCAAAGGGACTAGCGGGAGGGCCCCCTACAATGAGCAGTTCTTC. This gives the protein CASSKGTSGRAPYNEQFF.